This TCR beta chain emerged from a study of siplizumab effects on memory and regulatory T cells. Overall study findings and caveats: Siplizumab produced a significant drop in alloreactive sequences attributable to unstimulated CD4+ memory cells. Mean Treg-derived proportions of mappable alloreactive CD4+ clones were around 72% for siplizumab and around 29% for controls. The authors could not assign a naive or memory phenotype to roughly 75-97% of proliferating CD4+ or CD8+ clones. A minor share of alloreactive clones matched unstimulated subsets.

Germline loops: CDR1 WSHSY, CDR2 SAAADI. The CDR3 extends over 15 amino acids. With 10 bases clipped from V and 5 bases from J, the junction kept 7 bases outside the gene matches. Libraries were prepared by immunoSEQ multiplex PCR; TCRdb keeps only in-frame clonotypes and omits some of them. Seen here are approximately 100,000 clones, roughly 94% observed once, and the top ten hold approximately 0.66%. A word on this clone: Antigen unknown.

Sequenced sample: Tregs sorted from blood. This chain connects TRBV10-2 to TRBJ2-5; 16 bases fit TRBD2. The source of this sequence is a human donor in good health. The CDR3 DNA reads TGCGCCACCGAACCGGGACTAGCGGGAGGGGAGACCCAGTACTTC. Its translation is CATEPGLAGGETQYF.